This entry lists 14 T cell receptor beta chains sequenced from one sample in a study of radiation and T cells in renal cell carcinoma (TCRdb year 2020). Library creation used the immunoSEQ multiplex PCR assay. TCRdb mirrors the immuneACCESS table, restricted to in-frame sequences. Some clones are absent from its copies; in checked studies, under half trace to an unresolved V gene, and the reason for the others is unknown. The sample table holds 120,000 to 150,000 clones, of which around four fifths were seen once. The top ten clonotypes cover under 30% of the sample. The sample's time point, from its label and the paper: baseline pretreatment blood. Read against the paper, the sample's treatment or condition label means: 15 Gy SBRT to primary tumor, nephrectomy 4 weeks later. The sequences come from blood, collected from a patient whose treatment included radiotherapy and nephrectomy. All receptors derive from a woman in her fifties or sixties with renal cell carcinoma.

Here the CDR3 reads CASSRASTDTQYF. The CDR3 bases are TGCGCCAGCAGCAGGGCTAGCACAGATACGCAGTATTTT. The chain links TRBV5-1 to TRBJ2-3; unclear D gene. The CDR3 totals 13 residues. V shed 4 bases and J shed 0 bases, with 6 bases lying between them. CDR1 SGHRS and CDR2 YFSETQ come from the germline V gene.

The chain has TRBV9 and TRBJ2-7; a weak D match, TRBD2 (5 bases). Per germline, CDR1 SGDLS and CDR2 YYNGEE. CDR3 length: 15 amino acids. V was shortened by 0 bases and J by 2 bases, with 12 bases between the two germline ends. CDR3 sequence reads: CASSVGTGITYEQYF. The DNA for the CDR3 is TGTGCCAGCAGCGTAGGGACTGGGATAACCTACGAGCAGTACTTC.

CDR3 amino acids: CASSVGSGPGQDEQYF. The CDR3 DNA follows: TGTGCCAGCAGCGTAGGGTCTGGGCCTGGCCAAGACGAGCAGTACTTC. This sequence joins TRBV9 and TRBJ2-7; unclear D gene. The CDR3 loop spans 16 amino acids. Germline CDR1 reads SGDLS; CDR2 reads YYNGEE. Trimming stripped 0 bases from V and 5 bases from J, with 18 bases between.

The rearrangement links TRBV18 to TRBJ1-1, with a possible D match to TRBD1 (6 bases). The V and J ends lost 3 bases and 2 bases respectively, with 10 bases between them. The CDR3 length is 14 residues. Germline V gives CDR1 KGHSH, CDR2 LQKENI. This CDR3 is CASSPYRENTEAFF. The CDR3 DNA is TGTGCCAGCTCACCTTACAGGGAAAACACTGAAGCTTTCTTT.

V gene TRBV5-6 combines with J gene TRBJ1-5; D is undetermined. This CDR3 has 15 residues. V was trimmed by 0 bases and J by 4 bases, leaving 11 bases between them. Germline assignment: CDR1 SGHDT and CDR2 YYEEEE. CDR3 amino acids: CASSLGTLGNQPQHF. The DNA for the CDR3 is TGTGCCAGCAGCTTGGGGACCTTGGGAAATCAGCCCCAGCATTTT.

The chain joins TRBV7-3 to TRBJ2-1, with TRBD2 matching over 13 bases. The V segment lost 5 bases and the J segment 7 bases; nucleotides outside the gene matches: 8. Per the germline V gene, CDR1 is SGHTA and CDR2 is FQGTGA. This CDR3 has 16 amino acids. CDR3 DNA sequence: TGTGCCAGCAGCCCCCGGACTAGCGGGGGTCATAATGAGCAGTTCTTC. Amino acid sequence: CASSPRTSGGHNEQFF.

The rearrangement links TRBV6-1 to TRBJ1-2, with 8 bases identical to TRBD1. V lost 6 bases, J lost 4 bases, and 4 bases stayed unmatched. CDR1 MNHNS and CDR2 SASEGT come from the germline V gene. This CDR3 has 13 residues. The CDR3 region is CASRGTGSYGYTF. The CDR3 DNA reads as TGTGCCAGCAGGGGGACAGGCTCCTATGGCTACACCTTC.

The rearrangement joins TRBV10-1 to TRBJ1-1, with D perhaps matching TRBD1 (6 bases). V gave up 2 bases and J gave up 3 bases, with 10 bases separating them. CDR1 is WNHNN and CDR2 is SYGVQD in the germline V gene (reference sequence). CDR3 length: 14 residues. The CDR3 here is CASSEAGGDTEAFF. DNA of the CDR3: TGCGCCAGCAGTGAGGCCGGGGGCGACACTGAAGCTTTCTTT.

J is TRBJ2-7 and V is TRBV9, with a possible D match to TRBD1 (5 bases). V lost 2 bases, J lost 1 base, and 16 bases lay in between. Germline V gives CDR1 SGDLS, CDR2 YYNGEE. CDR3 size: 16 residues. The chain's CDR3 is CASSVQAQGSSYEQYF. DNA of the CDR3: TGTGCCAGCAGCGTGCAAGCGCAGGGCTCGTCCTACGAGCAGTACTTC.

The chain carries TRBV5-1 and TRBJ1-2; 7 nucleotides align to TRBD1. The V gene end was trimmed by 0 bases and the J gene end by 5 bases; junction bases not matched to a gene: 7. Germline values: CDR1 SGHRS, CDR2 YFSETQ. The CDR3 runs 15 residues. For the CDR3, the DNA is TGCGCCAGCAGCTTGGTGATTGCAGGGGGTTATGGCTACACCTTC. Encoded protein: CASSLVIAGGYGYTF.

The CDR3 region is CASSLAGADSPLHF. CDR3 nucleotide sequence: TGTGCCAGCAGCTTAGCCGGGGCGGATTCACCCCTCCACTTT. The chain carries TRBV7-9 and TRBJ1-6; weak D call: TRBD1 (5 bases). The CDR3 has 14 residues. Per germline, CDR1 SEHNR and CDR2 FQNEAQ (reference sequence). Trimming removed 0 bases from V and 8 bases from J, with 8 bases in between.

This rearrangement joins TRBV5-1 to TRBJ2-3, with a weak D call TRBD2 (5 bases). The CDR3 spans 15 residues. Trimming took off 8 bases at V and 0 bases at J, with 16 bases between the two ends. Germline assignment: CDR1 SGHRS and CDR2 YFSETQ. This CDR3 reads CASRETPVSTDTQYF. The DNA for the CDR3 is TGCGCCAGTAGGGAGACTCCAGTGAGCACAGATACGCAGTATTTT.

The chain uses TRBV6-5 and TRBJ2-3; D assignment may be TRBD1 or TRBD2 (6 bases each). Trimming shortened V by 2 bases and J by 0 bases, and 9 bases separated the two germline ends. The V gene's germline CDR1 is MNHEY and CDR2 SVGAGI. This CDR3 contains 15 residues. The chain's CDR3 is CASSYGGLSTDTQYF. The CDR3 DNA sequence: TGTGCCAGCAGTTACGGGGGGCTCAGCACAGATACGCAGTATTTT.

The V call is TRBV7-9, the J call TRBJ1-6; 7 positions agree with TRBD1. Trimming cost V 4 bases and J 13 bases; bases outside gene matches: 13. Germline V gene data show CDR1 as SEHNR and CDR2 as FQNEAQ (reference sequence). The CDR3 extends over 15 amino acids. The CDR3: CASSSGGNRVEPLHF. In nucleotides, the CDR3 is TGTGCCAGCAGCTCAGGGGGGAACAGGGTGGAGCCCCTCCACTTT.